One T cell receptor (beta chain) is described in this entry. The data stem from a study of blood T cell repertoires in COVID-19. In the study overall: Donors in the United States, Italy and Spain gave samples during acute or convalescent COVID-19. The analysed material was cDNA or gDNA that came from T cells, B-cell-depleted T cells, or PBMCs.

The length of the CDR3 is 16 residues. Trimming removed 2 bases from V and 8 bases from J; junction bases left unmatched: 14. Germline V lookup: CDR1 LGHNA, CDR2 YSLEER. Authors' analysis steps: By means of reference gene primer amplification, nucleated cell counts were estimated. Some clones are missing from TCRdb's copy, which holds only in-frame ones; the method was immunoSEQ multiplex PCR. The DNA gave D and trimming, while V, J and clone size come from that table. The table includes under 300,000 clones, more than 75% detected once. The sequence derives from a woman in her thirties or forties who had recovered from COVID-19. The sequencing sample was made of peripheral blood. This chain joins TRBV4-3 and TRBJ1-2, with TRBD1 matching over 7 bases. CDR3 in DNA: TGCGCCAGCAGCCAAAAGCTGGGACAGCGGGTTGGGGGCTACACCTTC. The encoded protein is CASSQKLGQRVGGYTF.